The T cell receptor beta chain under discussion was sequenced for a study of prognosis after radiotherapy for stage I lung cancer (dated by TCRdb to about 2021). For the study in its entirety: About 20 stage I NSCLC patients were enrolled in Nanjing, China, between 2018 and 2019. The study took one blood sample before SBRT and one after SBRT from each of roughly 20 patients and sequenced all 40 or so samples. About 20% of the 19 patients developed distant metastases after SBRT, at a median of around 7 months; the other 15 showed no significant progression. SBRT was given in 3 to 5 fractions with a biologically effective dose of at least 100 Gy, using image-guided IMRT or VMAT. The patients included fourteen who had newly diagnosed primary stage I lung tumors, along with five others who had oligometastatic NSCLC after their primary tumor had been surgically resected. In every patient, SBRT was given without any concurrent therapy. All patients were regarded as medically inoperable, because of comorbidities in more than 10 patients and refusal of surgery in roughly 7 patients. Ages in the cohort of about a dozen men and about 6 women ranged from about 53 to 84 years, with a median of 74. Tumor histology was squamous cell carcinoma in about 7 patients and adenocarcinoma in about a dozen. The study profiled peripheral blood TCR beta repertoires from stage I NSCLC patients before and after stereotactic body radiotherapy and related them to distant failure. Summary of the overall study and its limitations: Whether the expanded TCR clones were tumor-specific was not determined. TRBV and TRBJ usage frequencies reportedly differed by metastasis status, in two V genes at baseline and in roughly nine V and two J genes after SBRT. No adjustment for multiple comparisons was applied to any of the reported P values. The study was limited by the small cohort and short follow-up, and independent validation of the study findings is required. A decrease in unique TCR clone counts was observed after SBRT (median 10,088 before versus around 6,200 after; Wilcoxon paired P=0.011). Post-SBRT Shannon entropy and its change from baseline were lower in patients who developed distant metastases; baseline Shannon entropy was not associated with metastases.

The CDR3 holds 13 amino acids from the cysteine to the phenylalanine. Only the CDR3 portion is preserved as DNA: 39 bases, with reading frame beginning at the first base. Based on the germline V gene, the CDR1 and CDR2 sequences are MRHNA and SNTAGT. V gives up 9 bases and J gives up 2 bases, and the segment between their germline ends measures 14 bases. No patient had a history of other malignancies or prior chemotherapy or radiotherapy, and all had node-negative disease on CT and PET/CT. Roughly 6 milliliters of peripheral venous blood were drawn into EDTA tubes at each of two time points. PBMCs were isolated by Ficoll-Paque Plus density-gradient centrifugation. Immediately after collection, samples were stored at -80 degrees C until analysis. Two rounds of multiplex PCR on genomic DNA were used to amplify the TCR beta CDR3 region. In the first PCR round, primers specific to each TRBV and TRBJ gene were used, and the primer sequences were filed in Chinese patent CN105087789A. Universal primers were used in the second PCR round. The Roche High Pure PCR Template Preparation Kit was used to extract genomic DNA from frozen PBMCs. The libraries underwent paired-end sequencing with 151 bp reads on an Illumina HiSeq 3000. The paper's data handling went like this. Raw reads lacking the multiplex PCR primer sequences were removed with CutAdapt. Using PEAR, the high-quality paired reads were merged into contigs. By aligning each contig to reference sequences, MiXCR assigned the TRB V, D and J gene segments to that contig. CDR3 sequences were clustered by base quality and sequence similarity to remove sequencing errors. Diversity was calculated as Shannon entropy divided by the natural log of the number of productive TCR sequences. To get clonality, Shannon entropy was divided by the natural log of the number of unique clonotypes, and that result was subtracted from one. Using the Youden index from ROC curves, the researchers picked the repertoire-metric cut-offs for progression-free survival, and all analyses were carried out in R 3.5.3. TCRdb reran the public reads through fastp at Q25 and MiXCR, keeping productive beta chains. Here each entry gathers all rows of one CDR3 protein and keeps the most common genes and DNA. The V and J calls were determined by TCRdb, not by the authors. In all, the sample holds some 17,000 distinct CDR3 sequences, and around 29% of those were seen once. Clones ranked in the top ten supply approximately 33% of the sample.

About this clonotype: Its target antigen remains unknown. A far larger clone is just one base off, so this is likely a read error.

This sequence uses TRBV6-4 and TRBJ2-7, with TRBD1 tentatively as D gene (5 bases match). Sequences were derived from PBMCs, sampled before or after stereotactic body radiation therapy (not recorded which). The origin of this receptor is a donor aged 50 or older with non-small cell lung cancer. The bases read TGTGCCAGAGGGCAGGGAATAACCTACGAGCAGTACTTC. Its translation reads: CARGQGITYEQYF.